Listed below are T cell receptor beta chains from one sample, sequenced in a study of T cell changes during pregnancy in multiple sclerosis. The repertoire was sequenced with immunoSEQ multiplex PCR; TCRdb's copy has only in-frame clones and lacks some. The table shows approximately 20,000 clones, with 70% to 90% occurring only once. The sample consisted of CD8+ T cells from peripheral blood mononuclear cells, taken in the second trimester of pregnancy. All receptors derive from a female donor in good health, enrolled as a control in a pregnancy study. Each CDR3 is given with its conserved first and last residue. D genes are given only for firm matches. Expanded clones are given a class, and other clones once, few, many or no size at all.

clone size	D gene	V gene	J gene	CDR3 DNA	CDR3 protein
NA	NA	TRBV7-8	TRBJ1-2	TGTGCCAGCAGCTTAGAACGGAACTATGGCTACACCTTC	CASSLERNYGYTF
NA	TRBD2	TRBV6-1	TRBJ2-7	TGTGCCAGCAGTGAAACAATAGCGGGAGTTTCCGAGCAGTACTTC	CASSETIAGVSEQYF
NA	TRBD2	TRBV9	TRBJ2-2	TGTGCCAGCAGCGTATCGGGGGGGCGGACCGGGGAGCTGTTTTTT	CASSVSGGRTGELFF
NA	TRBD2	TRBV11-2	TRBJ2-1	TGTGCCAGCAGCGACCCGGGACTAGCGCTCTCCTACAATGAGCAGTTCTTC	CASSDPGLALSYNEQFF
once	TRBD2	TRBV4-3	TRBJ2-5	TGCGCCAGCAGCGAATCCTCACTAGCGGGGACTGTCGGGACCCAGTACTTC	CASSESSLAGTVGTQYF
NA	TRBD1	TRBV29-1	TRBJ2-4	TGCAGCGTTGAACGAACAGGGGAGTCAGCAACCAAAAACATTCAGTACTTC	CSVERTGESATKNIQYF
NA	NA	TRBV27	TRBJ2-1	TGTGCCAGCAGTTTACGATTTGGCCTAGCGCTGCGGGGTGAGCAGTTCTTC	CASSLRFGLALRGEQFF
few	TRBD2	TRBV4-2	TRBJ2-5	TGTGCCAGCAGCCAAGAAAAGGGAGCGGGGGGTCGGGAGACCCAGTACTTC	CASSQEKGAGGRETQYF
NA	NA	TRBV15	TRBJ2-5	TGTGCCACCAGCAGCCCCGCGAGAGGGCTCGAGACCCAGTACTTC	CATSSPARGLETQYF
NA	TRBD2	TRBV13	TRBJ2-7	TGTGCCAGCAGCTTACCGGGAGGGGGAGGCAGGGAGCAGTACTTC	CASSLPGGGGREQYF
NA	TRBD2	TRBV6-6	TRBJ2-5	TGTGCCAGCAGTGGGTCTAGCGGGGGGGTTGAGACCCAGTACTTC	CASSGSSGGVETQYF
NA	NA	TRBV6-5	TRBJ2-2	TGTGCCAGCAGTTACTCGATGGATAGCATCCCCGGGGAGCTGTTTTTT	CASSYSMDSIPGELFF
NA	NA	TRBV4-1	TRBJ1-5	TGCGCCAGCAGCCAAGAGGGACACAGCAATCAGCCCCAGCATTTT	CASSQEGHSNQPQHF
few	NA	TRBV6-1	TRBJ2-7	TGTGCCAGCAGTGGCAGGGGTAGCTCCTACGAGCAGTACTTC	CASSGRGSSYEQYF
NA	NA	TRBV4-3	TRBJ2-1	TGCGCCAGCAGCCTTTCCGAGGGGGGGTCCTACAATGAGCAGTTCTTC	CASSLSEGGSYNEQFF
large	TRBD1	TRBV2	TRBJ2-7	TGTGCCAGCAGCGCCTCCCGTCGGACAGGGACTTACGAGCAGTACTTC	CASSASRRTGTYEQYF
NA	TRBD1	TRBV15	TRBJ2-7	TGTGCCACCAGCCCGGGACAGGGGTTTTACGAGCAGTACTTC	CATSPGQGFYEQYF
NA	TRBD1	TRBV11-2	TRBJ1-1	TGTGCCAGCAGACCTACAGGGGACGCCAACACTGAAGCTTTCTTT	CASRPTGDANTEAFF
NA	TRBD2	TRBV6-4	TRBJ2-1	TGTGCCAGCAGTGCTAGCGGGGGAGGAGATGAGCAGTTCTTC	CASSASGGGDEQFF
NA	NA	TRBV10-2	TRBJ2-7	TGCGCCACCCGGGGTGGCTACGAGCAGTACTTC	CATRGGYEQYF
NA	TRBD1	TRBV7-9	TRBJ2-7	TGTGCCAGCAGCGGGACAGGGGGGGTTGCGGACGAGCAGTACTTC	CASSGTGGVADEQYF
NA	NA	TRBV18	TRBJ2-1	TGTGCCAGCTCACCATCGGTCGGGAGTTCCTACAATGAGCAGTTCTTC	CASSPSVGSSYNEQFF
NA	TRBD1	TRBV28	TRBJ1-1	TGTGCCAGCAGTTTCCCCGCTACAGGGGTGGGCACTGAAGCTTTCTTT	CASSFPATGVGTEAFF
NA	NA	TRBV6-5	TRBJ2-5	TGTGCCAGCAGGGGGTTGGCAGGGTCAGGAGAGACCCAGTACTTC	CASRGLAGSGETQYF
NA	NA	TRBV10-3	TRBJ1-1	TGTGCCATCTCTCCGGGGAACACTGAAGCTTTCTTT	CAISPGNTEAFF
NA	TRBD2	TRBV7-2	TRBJ2-3	TGTGCCAGCAGCCGACTAGCGGGAGAACCCGCGCAGTATTTT	CASSRLAGEPAQYF
medium-sized	TRBD2	TRBV4-1	TRBJ2-1	TGCGCCAGCAGCCAGTCCGGACTAGCGGGAGACAATGAGCAGTTCTTC	CASSQSGLAGDNEQFF
NA	NA	TRBV7-9	TRBJ1-3	TGTGCCAGCAGCTTAACGGACAGCGGCAACACCATATATTTT	CASSLTDSGNTIYF
NA	NA	TRBV29-1	TRBJ2-3	TGCAGCGTCGCTAAGGAGGGCAGGTATTTT	CSVAKEGRYF
NA	TRBD1	TRBV2	TRBJ1-5	TGTGCCAGCAGTGGGACAGGTAAAAATCAGCCCCAGCATTTT	CASSGTGKNQPQHF
NA	TRBD1	TRBV18	TRBJ1-2	TGTGCCAGCTCACCGATCCTCACGGGGACAGGGGACCTCTATGGCTACACCTTC	CASSPILTGTGDLYGYTF
NA	TRBD2	TRBV29-1	TRBJ2-7	TGCAGCGTTGAAGATCAAACTAGCGATTCCCTCGAGCAGTACTTC	CSVEDQTSDSLEQYF
few	NA	TRBV6-1	TRBJ1-4	TGTGCCAGCAGTGCCTCTTTTAATGAAAAACTGTTTTTT	CASSASFNEKLFF
NA	NA	TRBV6-6	TRBJ2-1	TGTGCCAGCAGCCTACAGACTAGTTTTACTGAGCAGTTCTTC	CASSLQTSFTEQFF
NA	TRBD1	TRBV27	TRBJ1-4	TGTGCCAGCAGTTTCGTCAGGGGGACTAATGAAAAACTGTTTTTT	CASSFVRGTNEKLFF